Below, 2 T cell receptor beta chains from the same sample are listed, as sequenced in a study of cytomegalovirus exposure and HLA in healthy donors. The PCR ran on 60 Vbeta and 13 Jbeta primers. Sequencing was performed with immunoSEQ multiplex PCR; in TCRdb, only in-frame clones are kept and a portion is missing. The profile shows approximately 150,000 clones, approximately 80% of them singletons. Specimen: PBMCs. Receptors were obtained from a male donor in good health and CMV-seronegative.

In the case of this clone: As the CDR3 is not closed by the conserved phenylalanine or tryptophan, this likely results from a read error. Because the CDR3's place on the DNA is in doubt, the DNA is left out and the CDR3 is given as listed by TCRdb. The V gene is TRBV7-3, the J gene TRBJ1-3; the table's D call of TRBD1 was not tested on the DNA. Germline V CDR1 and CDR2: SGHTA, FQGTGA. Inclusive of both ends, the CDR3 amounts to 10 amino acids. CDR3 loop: CASSNRQGYV.

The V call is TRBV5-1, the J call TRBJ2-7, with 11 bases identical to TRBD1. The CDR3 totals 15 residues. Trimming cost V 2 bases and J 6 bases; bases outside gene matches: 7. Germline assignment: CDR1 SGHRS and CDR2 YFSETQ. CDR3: CASSLDGQGASEQYF. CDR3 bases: TGCGCCAGCAGCTTAGATGGACAGGGGGCAAGCGAGCAGTACTTC.